This T cell receptor beta chain was captured by sequencing in a study of blood T cell repertoires in COVID-19. The wider study: The samples span acute and convalescent COVID-19 from the United States, Italy and Spain. T cells, B-cell-depleted T cells, or PBMCs provided the cDNA or gDNA that served as material.

In the study's own analysis: How many nucleated cells were present was estimated from reference gene primer amplification. Repertoires were generated with immunoSEQ multiplex PCR, while TCRdb's copy carries only in-frame clones and drops some. V, J and clone size are taken as reported in that table, and D and trimming were inferred from the DNA itself. The top ten hold roughly 8% of the sample, which has 150,000 to 200,000 clones, roughly 80% seen once. The CDR3 is made up of 15 amino acids. Per the germline V gene, CDR1 is LNHNV and CDR2 is YYDKDF (reference sequence). V dropped 0 bases and J dropped 0 bases, with 6 bases sitting between them.

This receptor was taken from a man aged 60 to 75 with acute or convalescent COVID-19. The rearrangement uses TRBV15 and TRBJ1-5, with no clear D. The sequencing sample was made of peripheral blood. The CDR3 DNA follows: TGTGCCACCAGCAGAGAATTGAGTAGCAATCAGCCCCAGCATTTT. This gives the protein CATSRELSSNQPQHF.